Presented here are 15 T cell receptor beta chains from one specimen sequenced in a study of cytomegalovirus exposure and HLA in healthy donors. 13 Jbeta primers and 60 Vbeta primers were used for the PCR. Only in-frame clones appear in the TCRdb table, and some are missing; sequencing was by immunoSEQ multiplex PCR. The sample consists of over 150,000 clones, approximately 72% of them appearing once. The sequenced sample was PBMCs. The receptor set was obtained from a middle-aged man in good health and CMV-seronegative.

This clone was picked up one time. The rearrangement joins TRBV14 to TRBJ2-2; 8 positions agree with TRBD2. Germline-derived CDR1 and CDR2 are SGHDN and FVKESK. J was trimmed by 6 bases and V by 4 bases; bases with no gene match: 10. This CDR3 has 16 amino acids. As DNA, the CDR3 is TGTGCCAGCAGCCGGCCGGGACTAGTTTTGGCCGGGGAGCTGTTTTTT. Translation gives CASSRPGLVLAGELFF. The entire variable domain, with the rest obtained from reference TRBV14 and TRBJ2-2, is as follows: EAGVTQFPSHSVIEKGQTVTLRCDPISGHDNLYWYRRVMGKEIKFLLHFVKESKQDESGMPNNRFLAERTGGTYSTLKVQPAELEDSGVYFCASSRPGLVLAGELFFGEGSRLTVL.

The rearrangement uses TRBV7-9 and TRBJ2-5; perhaps TRBD1 as D (6 bases). CDR1 is SEHNR, CDR2 FQNEAQ, per germline (reference sequence). The V end lost 1 base, the J end lost 4 bases, and 10 bases lay between the germline ends. This CDR3 has 14 residues. The CDR3 protein is CASSLGGRGETQYF. CDR3 DNA sequence: TGTGCCAGCAGCTTAGGGGGGCGCGGAGAGACCCAGTACTTC.

The chain employs TRBV28 and TRBJ2-2; D gene uncertain. This CDR3 is built from 15 residues. CDR1 and CDR2 (germline): MDHEN, SYDVKM. V gave up 4 bases and J gave up 3 bases, with 12 bases separating them. This CDR3 is CASSSSGSHTGELFF. CDR3 coding DNA: TGTGCCAGCAGTTCCTCAGGCTCCCACACCGGGGAGCTGTTTTTT.

V and J are TRBV15 and TRBJ2-2; D remains unclear. This CDR3 has 14 residues. Deletions cut 4 bases from V and 2 bases from J, with 8 bases between. Germline CDR1 reads LNHNV; CDR2 reads YYDKDF (reference sequence). The CDR3 region is CATSIPTNTGELFF. CDR3 bases: TGTGCCACCAGCATTCCGACAAACACCGGGGAGCTGTTTTTT.

The V gene is TRBV5-5, the J gene TRBJ2-7, with a weak D call TRBD1 (5 bases). CDR3 length: 15 residues. Looked up from germline, CDR1 is SGHKS and CDR2 is YYEKEE (reference sequence). V lost 2 bases and J lost 1, with 13 bases in between. In nucleotides, the CDR3 is TGTGCCAGCAGCTTCGCAGCAGGGTGGTCCTACGAGCAGTACTTC. Translating gives CASSFAAGWSYEQYF.

The chain is built from TRBV5-4 and TRBJ1-3; D is perhaps TRBD1 (5 bases). The V gene's germline CDR1 is SGHNT and CDR2 YYREEE (reference sequence). CDR3 length equals 16 residues. Trimming cost V 0 bases and J 2 bases, with 12 bases left between them. CDR3 region: CASSLAGGKAGNTIYF. The CDR3 coding sequence is TGTGCCAGCAGCTTGGCGGGGGGGAAAGCTGGAAACACCATATATTTT. Based on the CDR3 plus reference TRBV5-4 and TRBJ1-3, the full variable domain is ETGVTQSPTHLIKTRGQQVTLRCSSQSGHNTVSWYQQALGQGPQFIFQYYREEENGRGNFPPRFSGLQFPNYSSELNVNALELDDSALYLCASSLAGGKAGNTIYFGEGSWLTVV.

This sequence joins TRBV2 and TRBJ1-5, with D maybe TRBD1 (5 bases). The CDR3 sequence is 14 residues long. The V end was cut by 4 bases, the J end by 2 bases, with 9 bases between. Germline V gene lookup returns CDR1 SNHLY and CDR2 FYNNEI. CDR3: CASSVRGGNQPQHF. The CDR3 bases are TGTGCCAGCAGTGTAAGGGGCGGCAATCAGCCCCAGCATTTT.

This sequence joins TRBV4-2 and TRBJ2-5; D perhaps matches TRBD2 (5 bases). The CDR3 runs 18 residues. Per germline, CDR1 LGHNA and CDR2 YNFKEQ. V dropped 0 bases and J dropped 1 base, with 18 bases sitting between them. CDR3 nucleotide sequence: TGTGCCAGCAGCCAAGATCCCCAGGCAGGACTGGTCCAAGAGACCCAGTACTTC. Encoded protein: CASSQDPQAGLVQETQYF.

The chain employs TRBV2 and TRBJ2-7, with 8 bases that match TRBD1. J gave up 2 bases and V 6 bases, and 6 bases lay outside the gene matches. CDR1 and CDR2 from the germline V gene are SNHLY and FYNNEI. The CDR3 runs 14 residues. In nucleotides, the CDR3 is TGTGCCAGCAGGAGGACAGGGCAAACCTACGAGCAGTACTTC. Amino acids: CASRRTGQTYEQYF.

J is TRBJ2-5 and V is TRBV4-1, with 7 bases lining up with TRBD2. The CDR3 runs to 16 residues. Germline trimming cut 1 base from V and 2 bases from J; bases unmatched to any gene: 7. From germline, CDR1 is MGHRA and CDR2 YSYEKL. DNA of the CDR3: TGCGCCAGCAGCCAAGGATACGGGGGGTCACAAGAGACCCAGTACTTC. This codes for CASSQGYGGSQETQYF.

This clone was observed a few times. This chain connects TRBV4-1 to TRBJ1-5; D is perhaps TRBD1 (5 bases). The germline V gene has CDR1 MGHRA and CDR2 YSYEKL. This CDR3 comprises 16 residues. The germline V and J ends were trimmed by 0 bases and 6 bases, with 15 bases remaining between them. CDR3 sequence: CASSQDWGRVGQPQHF. CDR3 DNA sequence: TGCGCCAGCAGCCAAGATTGGGGGAGGGTGGGTCAGCCCCAGCATTTT.

The J gene is TRBJ2-1, the V gene TRBV5-1, with 8 nucleotides matching TRBD1. The V gene end was trimmed by 0 bases and the J gene end by 6 bases; junction bases not matched to a gene: 8. The CDR3 is 16 amino acids. The germline V gene has CDR1 SGHRS and CDR2 YFSETQ. This CDR3 reads CASSLDGQGFLNEQFF. The CDR3 DNA follows: TGCGCCAGCAGCTTGGATGGACAGGGTTTTCTCAATGAGCAGTTCTTC.

CDR3 residues: CASSIGTGGRWIEAFF. CDR3 sequence (DNA): TGTGCCAGTAGTATCGGGACAGGGGGCCGATGGATTGAAGCTTTCTTT. This rearrangement joins TRBV19 to TRBJ1-1; 12 nucleotides match TRBD1. There are 16 residues in the CDR3. Germline values: CDR1 LNHDA, CDR2 SQIVND (reference sequence). Trimming at V came to 3 bases and at J to 7 bases, leaving 9 bases not matched to a gene.

The chain uses TRBV28 and TRBJ2-1; 9 bases fit TRBD1. This CDR3 contains 17 residues. V lost 7 bases and J lost 0; bases outside the gene matches: 10. Germline V CDR1 and CDR2: MDHEN, SYDVKM. CDR3 DNA: TGTGCCAGCATCAAGAGACAGGGGGTGGTCTCCTACAATGAGCAGTTCTTC. This sequence encodes CASIKRQGVVSYNEQFF.

This chain connects TRBV6-6 to TRBJ1-2, with D possibly matching TRBD1 (6 bases). The CDR3 contains 14 residues. Trimming pared 4 bases from V and 1 base from J, leaving 10 bases between. The germline V gene encodes CDR1 MNHNY and CDR2 SVGAGI (reference sequence). This CDR3 is CASSLGTFNYGYTF. CDR3 in DNA: TGTGCCAGCAGTTTAGGGACATTTAACTATGGCTACACCTTC.